The 25 T cell receptor beta chains below were found in one sample sequenced in a study of T cells after yellow fever vaccination. TCRdb fed the 5' RACE reads into MiXCR, producing one record per CDR3 protein. The sample contains 68,000 or so distinct CDR3 sequences, approximately 7% of which appear only once. The sample consisted of CD8+ T cells sorted from PBMCs, taken 15 days after the yellow fever booster vaccination. These receptors were taken from a man aged 25 to 45 who received the YFV17D yellow fever vaccine.

This clonotype was seen many times. The chain carries TRBV7-9 and TRBJ2-7; D is perhaps TRBD1 (6 bases). Germline assignment: CDR1 SEHNR and CDR2 FQNEAQ (reference sequence). V was trimmed by 4 bases and J by 0 bases, leaving 10 bases between them. The CDR3 runs to 14 residues. The CDR3 is CASSSTGYSYEQYF. In DNA, the CDR3 is TGTGCCAGCAGCTCTACAGGGTACTCCTACGAGCAGTACTTC.

This clonotype has a count of ten or more. The chain links TRBV6-2 or TRBV6-3 to TRBJ2-3; a possible D gene is TRBD2 (6 bases). Germline CDR1 is MNHEY and CDR2 is SVGEGT. Trimming took off 5 bases at V and 3 bases at J, with 12 bases between the two ends. The CDR3 sequence is 14 residues long. CDR3 bases: TGTGCCAGCAGTATAGCGGAACCAACAGATACGCAGTATTTT. It is translated as CASSIAEPTDTQYF.

This clonotype was seen ten or more times. The chain combines TRBV7-9 with TRBJ2-3; perhaps TRBD1 as D (6 bases). The CDR3 sequence is 15 residues long. V was pared by 3 bases and J by 5 bases, with 15 bases between. Germline assignment: CDR1 SEHNR and CDR2 FQNEAQ (reference sequence). CDR3 sequence (DNA): TGTGCCAGCAGCTTTAGCAGGGGCTGGGGAGATACGCAGTATTTT. This translates into CASSFSRGWGDTQYF.

In this sample, this clonotype turned up once. The chain uses TRBV6-1 and TRBJ1-1; D is undetermined. The germline gives CDR1 MNHNS, CDR2 SASEGT. V was trimmed by 8 bases and J by 4 bases, leaving 14 bases between them. This CDR3 has 13 residues. The CDR3 here is CASSSLGSTEAFF. In DNA form, the CDR3 reads TGTGCCAGCTCAAGCTTGGGGAGCACTGAAGCTTTCTTT.

With respect to this clonotype: A clone one base away is much larger, so this may be a read error. The chain carries TRBV5-6 and TRBJ1-1, with a possible D match to TRBD1 (5 bases). Between the trimmed V and J ends, which lost 4 bases and 8 bases, there was a span of 18 bases. Germline values: CDR1 SGHDT, CDR2 YYEEEE. The CDR3 contains 14 residues. For the CDR3, the DNA is TGTGCCAGCAGCGCCCACTTCGGGACTCCCGAAGCTTTCTTT. It yields the protein CASSAHFGTPEAFF.

The sample holds many counts of this clonotype. The gene calls are TRBV29-1 and TRBJ1-5; no clear D gene. This CDR3 has 13 amino acids. The V end lost 3 bases, the J end lost 7 bases, and 13 bases lay between the germline ends. The germline V gene has CDR1 SQVTM and CDR2 ANQGSEA. The CDR3 DNA is TGCAGCGTTGATGACGGATCCGGGCAGCCCCAGCATTTT. Translation: CSVDDGSGQPQHF.

This clonotype was seen ten or more times. This chain uses TRBV11-2 with TRBJ2-5; D may correspond to TRBD1 or TRBD2 (5 bases each). From germline, CDR1 is SGHAT and CDR2 FQNNGV. Trimming removed 2 bases from V and 4 bases from J, with 11 bases in between. This CDR3 region has 14 residues. The CDR3 spells CASSLTGRGETQYF. For the CDR3, the DNA is TGTGCCAGCAGCTTAACAGGACGGGGAGAGACCCAGTACTTC.

This clonotype was observed at least ten times. The rearrangement uses TRBV14 and TRBJ2-1; the match to TRBD2 covers 13 bases. CDR1 and CDR2 from the germline V gene are SGHDN and FVKESK. With V trimmed by 1 base and J by 0 bases, 6 bases remained unmatched. The CDR3 loop spans 19 amino acids. CDR3 bases: TGTGCCAGCAGCCAAGGACTAGCGGGAGGCCTGAGCTCCTACAATGAGCAGTTCTTC. It is translated as CASSQGLAGGLSSYNEQFF.

This clonotype was detected ten times or more. This chain joins TRBV27 and TRBJ2-2, with D hard to call. The CDR3 totals 13 residues. CDR1 is MNHEY and CDR2 is SMNVEV in the germline V gene (reference sequence). Trimming removed 6 bases at V and 1 base at J, with 6 bases between. CDR3 residues: CASSRGNTGELFF. CDR3 nucleotides: TGTGCCAGCAGCCGAGGGAACACCGGGGAGCTGTTTTTT.

This clonotype was observed at least ten times. The chain links TRBV11-1 to TRBJ2-7; 9 bases agree with TRBD2. Losses at the gene ends were 4 bases for V and 1 base for J; bases not matched to a gene: 14. Germline loops: CDR1 SGHAT, CDR2 FQDESV (reference sequence). The CDR3 contains 18 residues. CDR3 residues: CASSSEGLAGAVSYEQYF. CDR3 nucleotides: TGTGCCAGCAGCTCAGAGGGTTTAGCGGGAGCAGTTTCCTACGAGCAGTACTTC.

In this sample, this clonotype turned up many times. The chain combines TRBV6-1 with TRBJ2-3; perhaps TRBD1 as D (5 bases). The CDR3 is made up of 13 amino acids. Trimming took 3 bases from V and 4 from J, leaving 8 bases between them. Germline V CDR1 and CDR2: MNHNS, SASEGT. In DNA, the CDR3 is TGTGCCAGCAGTGACAGGGTGGCAGATACGCAGTATTTT. It yields the protein CASSDRVADTQYF.

At least ten counts were recorded for this clonotype. This rearrangement joins TRBV29-1 to TRBJ2-1, with a weak D call TRBD2 (6 bases). V was pared by 4 bases and J by 6 bases, with 13 bases between. Looked up from germline, CDR1 is SQVTM and CDR2 is ANQGSEA. The length of the CDR3 is 13 residues. CDR3 region: CSVVTGLTNEQFF. The CDR3 region has the DNA TGCAGCGTTGTAACGGGACTCACCAATGAGCAGTTCTTC.

This clonotype was found many times. The chain is built from TRBV29-1 and TRBJ2-2; the D gene is possibly TRBD1 (5 bases). Germline CDR1 reads SQVTM; CDR2 reads ANQGSEA. V lost 7 bases, J lost 8 bases, and 17 bases lay in between. The CDR3 is 13 residues long. CDR3 amino acids: CSGRGQGLGELFF. The CDR3 bases are TGCAGCGGAAGGGGTCAGGGCCTTGGGGAGCTGTTTTTT.

This clonotype was counted many times. This chain connects TRBV9 to TRBJ2-3, with a weak D call TRBD2 (6 bases). The germline V gene encodes CDR1 SGDLS and CDR2 YYNGEE. This CDR3 spans 16 amino acids. V was shortened by 4 bases and J by 2 bases, with 17 bases between the two germline ends. CDR3 sequence reads: CASSFHSGEHTDTQYF. The CDR3 nucleotides are TGTGCCAGCAGCTTCCATAGCGGAGAACACACAGATACGCAGTATTTT. Based on the CDR3 plus reference TRBV9 and TRBJ2-3, the full variable domain is DSGVTQTPKHLITATGQRVTLRCSPRSGDLSVYWYQQSLDQGLQFLIQYYNGEERAKGNILERFSAQQFPDLHSELNLSSLELGDSALYFCASSFHSGEHTDTQYFGPGTRLTVL.

This clonotype was observed many times. The rearrangement uses TRBV5-1 and TRBJ2-6, with no clear D. This CDR3 is 15 amino acids long. Germline assignment: CDR1 SGHRS and CDR2 YFSETQ. Trimming took 4 bases from V and 1 from J, leaving 9 bases between them. CDR3 nucleotides: TGCGCCAGCAGCCTGGACGGTTCTGGGGCCAACGTCCTGACTTTC. This sequence encodes CASSLDGSGANVLTF. The full variable domain, rest sourced from reference TRBV5-1 and TRBJ2-6, is KAGVTQTPRYLIKTRGQQVTLSCSPISGHRSVSWYQQTPGQGLQFLFEYFSETQRNKGNFPGRFSGRQFSNSRSEMNVSTLELGDSALYLCASSLDGSGANVLTFGAGSRLTVL.

This clonotype was seen ten or more times. The chain combines TRBV5-1 with TRBJ2-7, with a tentative D call TRBD2 (6 bases). Per germline, CDR1 SGHRS and CDR2 YFSETQ. This CDR3 is 13 amino acids long. The V gene lost 4 bases and the J gene lost 3 bases, with 11 bases spanning the gap. CDR3 amino acids: CASSLPGDYEQYF. CDR3 nucleotides: TGCGCCAGCAGCCTCCCGGGGGACTACGAGCAGTACTTC.

Many counts were recorded for this clonotype. This chain connects TRBV27 to TRBJ2-5; TRBD1 is a possible D gene (6 bases). V was pared by 7 bases and J by 4 bases, with 16 bases between. The CDR3 runs 14 residues. Germline V gene sequence: CDR1 MNHEY, CDR2 SMNVEV (reference sequence). As DNA, the CDR3 is TGTGCCAGCACCTTTGCAGGGGCAGGAGAGACCCAGTACTTC. This sequence encodes CASTFAGAGETQYF.

About this clonotype itself: The limits of the CDR3 on the DNA are not certain, so only TCRdb's listed CDR3 is given. The rearrangement links TRBV27 to TRBJ2-6; the D call in the table, TRBD1, was not verified against the DNA. Germline V gene lookup returns CDR1 MNHEY and CDR2 SMNVEV (reference sequence). With termini counted, the CDR3 has 15 amino acids. The CDR3 is CASSFFGAGANVLTF.

The gene calls are TRBV19 and TRBJ2-7; D is unclear. The CDR3 totals 14 residues. CDR1 and CDR2 from the germline V gene are LNHDA and SQIVND (reference sequence). Trimming took off 1 base at V and 3 bases at J, with 10 bases between the two ends. CDR3 in DNA: TGTGCCAGTAGTATAGGCGTGGGCAGCTACGAGCAGTACTTC. It specifies CASSIGVGSYEQYF.

This clonotype was seen at least ten times. CDR3 region: CASSPGTDYGYTF. CDR3 nucleotides: TGTGCCAGCAGTCCAGGGACAGACTATGGCTACACCTTC. The gene calls are TRBV12-3 or TRBV12-4 and TRBJ1-2; 7 nucleotides align to TRBD1. The CDR3 covers 13 residues. The J segment lost 3 bases and the V segment lost 5 bases, leaving 3 bases of the junction unmatched.

The genes are TRBV3-1 and TRBJ2-7; TRBD2 is a possible D gene (6 bases). Germline V lookup: CDR1 LGHDT, CDR2 YNNKEL (reference sequence). The CDR3 length is 15 residues. The V end was cut by 0 bases, the J end by 7 bases, with 16 bases between. CDR3 bases: TGTGCCAGCAGCCAAGAATGGGACTCCTGGGGGGAGCAGTACTTC. This encodes CASSQEWDSWGEQYF.

This clonotype was observed at least ten times. The gene calls are TRBV7-8 and TRBJ1-1; TRBD1 is a possible D gene (5 bases). V was trimmed by 1 base and J by 2 bases, leaving 8 bases between them. CDR1 and CDR2 from the germline V gene are SGHVS and FQNEAQ. There are 14 residues in the CDR3. The CDR3 DNA is TGTGCCAGCAGCTTAGAAGGGGCCAACACTGAAGCTTTCTTT. It translates to CASSLEGANTEAFF.

This clonotype has ten or more counts. This sequence joins TRBV4-3 and TRBJ1-1; 11 positions agree with TRBD1. The CDR3 is 14 amino acids. Germline assignment: CDR1 LGHNA and CDR2 YSLEER. V shed 1 base, J shed 6 bases, and the junction held 1 base outside the gene matches. The CDR3 DNA reads TGCGCCAGCAGCCAAGGGACAGGGGGCCCTGAAGCTTTCTTT. Encoded protein: CASSQGTGGPEAFF.

This clonotype was seen ten or more times. The rearrangement links TRBV4-2 to TRBJ1-5; D is uncertain. This CDR3 is built from 15 residues. The ends were cut back, 4 bases at V and 2 bases at J, with 12 bases in the middle. In germline, CDR1 is LGHNA, CDR2 YNFKEQ. The CDR3 nucleotides read TGTGCCAGCAGCCGAGAGGAGTTTGGCAATCAGCCCCAGCATTTT. It encodes CASSREEFGNQPQHF.

This clonotype was observed many times. V is TRBV20-1 and J is TRBJ1-2; maybe TRBD1 (5 bases). Germline CDR1 DFQATT, CDR2 SNEGSKA (reference sequence). The CDR3 consists of 13 residues. The V end lost 6 bases, the J end lost 3 bases, and 14 bases lay between the germline ends. As DNA, the CDR3 is TGCAGTGCCCCGGGGGTAGGCGACTATGGCTACACCTTC. It translates to CSAPGVGDYGYTF.